The clone carrying this T cell receptor beta chain has ten or more counts. Sample time point: persistent/refractory GD, antithyroid drugs over 5 years with positive TRAb. After RNA was extracted from PBMCs, the TCR library was made from it. These data are taken from a study of regulatory T cells in long-lasting Graves disease. J gave up 2 bases and V 2 bases, and 4 bases lay outside the gene matches. CDR3 length: 15 residues. CDR1 is MDHEN and CDR2 is SYDVKM in the germline V gene. Arm-PCR of CDR3 regions and iRepertoire HTBI primers were used to build TCR beta libraries. One entry per CDR3 protein results from TCRdb running MiXCR on the multiplex PCR reads. Found here are about 470,000 distinct CDR3 sequences, 20% to 25% of them singletons; the top ten hold around 7%.

V usage is TRBV28 and J usage is TRBJ2-5, with 8 bases matching TRBD2. This clonotype was sampled from a female donor with Graves disease. This specimen consisted of peripheral blood mononuclear cells (PBMCs), obtained when the disease was refractory, from a patient treated with antithyroid drugs. CDR3 in DNA: TGTGCCAGCAGTTTAACCGGGACTAGTCAAGAGACCCAGTACTTC. Translating gives CASSLTGTSQETQYF.